One and the same sample provided the 23 T cell receptor beta chains below, sequenced in a study of OX40 agonist ivuxolimab in advanced cancers. Libraries were prepared by immunoSEQ multiplex PCR; TCRdb keeps only in-frame clonotypes and omits some of them. This table holds under 95,000 clones, under 95% found once. The input for sequencing was CD4+ or CD8+ T cells sorted from blood, taken in a trial of the OX40 agonist ivuxolimab. All receptors come from an adult with an advanced solid tumor such as melanoma, head and neck, liver or kidney cancer.

The genes are TRBV19 and TRBJ1-5, with TRBD1 matching over 9 bases. The ends lost 1 base at V and 3 bases at J; junction bases unmatched: 4. CDR1 is LNHDA and CDR2 is SQIVND in the germline V gene (reference sequence). CDR3 length equals 16 residues. CDR3 nucleotides: TGTGCCAGTAGTATAGGGACAGGGGAATTCAATCAGCCCCAGCATTTT. It encodes CASSIGTGEFNQPQHF.

This clone was seen a few times. The chain employs TRBV6-6 and TRBJ1-1; the D is unclear. This CDR3 has 12 residues. Germline loops: CDR1 MNHNY, CDR2 SVGAGI (reference sequence). V was trimmed by 8 bases and J by 0 bases, leaving 7 bases between them. The CDR3, as DNA: TGTGCCAGCCAGGACCTGAACACTGAAGCTTTCTTT. This sequence encodes CASQDLNTEAFF.

About this clone itself: The same CDR3 arises from other DNA sequences in this sample as well. This sequence joins TRBV27 and TRBJ2-1, with D possibly matching TRBD2 (5 bases). Trimming cost V 6 bases and J 5 bases, with 8 bases left between them. This CDR3 is 12 amino acids long. Germline CDR1 reads MNHEY; CDR2 reads SMNVEV (reference sequence). CDR3 in DNA: TGTGCCAGCAGAGCGGCCCACAATGAGCAGTTCTTC. It is translated as CASRAAHNEQFF.

This clone has just a few counts. The chain recombines TRBV28 with TRBJ1-2; D gene ambiguous. In germline, CDR1 is MDHEN, CDR2 SYDVKM. The CDR3 totals 12 residues. The V end was cut by 3 bases, the J end by 6 bases, with 8 bases between. CDR3 protein: CASSLRIHGYTF. The DNA of the CDR3 is TGTGCCAGCAGTTTGCGGATCCATGGCTACACCTTC.

This clone is categorized as medium-sized. The chain uses TRBV25-1 and TRBJ1-1; tentative D call: TRBD1 (5 bases). The CDR3 covers 14 residues. Germline lookup yields CDR1 MGHDK and CDR2 SYGVNS. Trimming took off 4 bases at V and 7 bases at J, with 16 bases between the two ends. The CDR3 DNA reads as TGTGCCAGCAGTGCAATGGGGACTGCCAGTGAAGCTTTCTTT. It encodes CASSAMGTASEAFF.

The rearrangement links TRBV7-3 to TRBJ2-5, with 12 bases fitting TRBD1. Germline lookup yields CDR1 SGHTA and CDR2 FQGTGA. The CDR3 loop spans 15 amino acids. Trimming at V came to 2 bases and at J to 13 bases, leaving 11 bases not matched to a gene. DNA for the CDR3: TGTGCCAGCAGCTTAGCCGGGACAGGGGGCGAGGCGGTGTACTTC. Residues: CASSLAGTGGEAVYF.

The DNA for the CDR3 is TGTGCCAGCTCCGGGGACAATGAGCAGTTCTTC. Translating it yields CASSGDNEQFF. V usage is TRBV2 and J usage is TRBJ2-1; D is possibly TRBD2 (5 bases). Germline V gives CDR1 SNHLY, CDR2 FYNNEI. CDR3 length: 11 residues. Between the trimmed V and J ends, which lost 8 bases and 5 bases, there was a span of 7 bases. Complete variable domain (other parts from reference TRBV2 and TRBJ2-1): EPEVTQTPSHQVTQMGQEVILRCVPISNHLYFYWYRQILGQKVEFLVSFYNNEISEKSEIFDDQFSVERPDGSNFTLKIRSTKLEDSAMYFCASSGDNEQFFGPGTRLTVL.

The chain recombines TRBV29-1 with TRBJ2-5; D call uncertain. The CDR3 totals 10 residues. Trimming removed 6 bases at V and 4 bases at J, with 6 bases between. Germline V gene lookup returns CDR1 SQVTM and CDR2 ANQGSEA. The CDR3 spells CSVKGETQYF. In DNA form, the CDR3 reads TGCAGCGTGAAAGGAGAGACCCAGTACTTC.

V is TRBV27 and J is TRBJ2-7, with D possibly TRBD2 on 5 matching bases. V lost 2 bases and J lost 0, with 8 bases in between. CDR1 MNHEY and CDR2 SMNVEV come from the germline V gene (reference sequence). This CDR3 has 14 residues. The CDR3 DNA reads TGTGCCAGCAGTTTAGGTAGCGTCTCCTACGAGCAGTACTTC. This codes for CASSLGSVSYEQYF.

This clone was seen more than once but under ten times. Here the CDR3 reads CASWGGERRNIQYF. In DNA, the CDR3 is TGCGCCAGCTGGGGGGGAGAACGGAGAAACATTCAGTACTTC. V usage is TRBV4-1 and J usage is TRBJ2-4; 7 nucleotides match TRBD2. Trimming cost V 8 bases and J 6 bases; bases outside gene matches: 10. The CDR3 is 14 residues long. Germline V CDR1 and CDR2: MGHRA, YSYEKL.

The chain has TRBV7-9 and TRBJ1-1; D perhaps matches TRBD1 (5 bases). V lost 5 bases and J 2 bases, leaving 15 bases between the germline ends. The germline CDR1 and CDR2 sequences are SEHNR and FQNEAQ (reference sequence). CDR3 length: 15 residues. The CDR3 here is CASSQAQGLNTEAFF. Here the CDR3 DNA reads TGTGCCAGCAGCCAGGCCCAGGGCCTAAACACTGAAGCTTTCTTT.

CDR3 sequence (DNA): TGTGCCAGCAGTTTATATAGGGGAACAGATACGCAGTATTTT. Amino acid sequence: CASSLYRGTDTQYF. J is TRBJ2-3 and V is TRBV28; TRBD1 is a possible D gene (5 bases). The CDR3 runs 14 residues. The V and J ends lost 1 base and 3 bases respectively, with 8 bases between them. Per the germline V gene, CDR1 is MDHEN and CDR2 is SYDVKM.

The gene calls are TRBV7-9 and TRBJ1-1; D possibly corresponds to TRBD1 (5 bases). The CDR3 length is 15 residues. Looked up from germline, CDR1 is SEHNR and CDR2 is FQNEAQ (reference sequence). V lost 4 bases, J lost 4 bases, and 16 bases lay in between. The CDR3 DNA reads as TGTGCCAGCAGCTCAAGGGACGGATGGGGCACTGAAGCTTTCTTT. Its protein is CASSSRDGWGTEAFF. Looking up the rest from reference TRBV7-9 and TRBJ1-1 gives the full variable domain: DTGVSQNPRHKITKRGQNVTFRCDPISEHNRLYWYRQTLGQGPEFLTYFQNEAQLEKSRLLSDRFSAERPKGSFSTLEIQRTEQGDSAMYLCASSSRDGWGTEAFFGQGTRLTVV.

CDR3 coding DNA: TGTGCCAGCAGCCCCGGCGGGCTGGGTGCAGATACGCAGTATTTT. Translating it yields CASSPGGLGADTQYF. The chain couples TRBV5-4 to TRBJ2-3, with a weak D call TRBD2 (5 bases). With 4 bases removed from V and 4 bases from J, the gap between germline ends came to 16 bases. Germline V gene sequence: CDR1 SGHNT, CDR2 YYREEE (reference sequence). The CDR3 covers 15 residues. Using reference TRBV5-4 and TRBJ2-3 for the parts outside the CDR3, the full variable domain is ETGVTQSPTHLIKTRGQQVTLRCSSQSGHNTVSWYQQALGQGPQFIFQYYREEENGRGNFPPRFSGLQFPNYSSELNVNALELDDSALYLCASSPGGLGADTQYFGPGTRLTVL.

The V call is TRBV21-1, the J call TRBJ2-7. TRBV21-1 is a recognized pseudogene. This CDR3 region has 17 residues. The CDR3 loop reads CASSPPAGKGPCYEQYF. CDR3 sequence (DNA): TGTGCCAGCAGCCCCCCCGCCGGGAAGGGGCCGTGCTACGAGCAGTACTTC.

The chain is built from TRBV6-1 and TRBJ2-7, with 11 bases aligning to TRBD1. The ends lost 4 bases at V and 4 bases at J; junction bases unmatched: 6. The CDR3 covers 15 residues. The germline gives CDR1 MNHNS, CDR2 SASEGT. The CDR3 coding sequence is TGTGCCAGCAGTGCCCAGGACAGGGGGCGTTACGAGCAGTACTTC. This gives the protein CASSAQDRGRYEQYF.

The chain is built from TRBV19 and TRBJ2-7, with D unresolved. CDR3 length: 14 residues. CDR1 LNHDA and CDR2 SQIVND come from the germline V gene (reference sequence). V lost 3 bases and J lost 0, with 9 bases in between. CDR3 coding DNA: TGTGCCAGTAGTATCAGGTCTAGCTCCTACGAGCAGTACTTC. Its translation: CASSIRSSSYEQYF.

This chain links TRBV2 with TRBJ1-5; maybe TRBD1 (5 bases). CDR3 size: 16 residues. Per the germline V gene, CDR1 is SNHLY and CDR2 is FYNNEI. The ends were cut back, 6 bases at V and 5 bases at J, with 20 bases in the middle. In DNA, the CDR3 is TGTGCCAGCAGAGGATGGCGGGGACTCGGGGATCAGCCCCAGCATTTT. Its protein is CASRGWRGLGDQPQHF.

The chain has TRBV29-1 and TRBJ2-3, with 13 nucleotides matching TRBD2. This CDR3 has 17 amino acids. The ends lost 3 bases at V and 1 base at J; junction bases unmatched: 7. Germline values: CDR1 SQVTM, CDR2 ANQGSEA. The CDR3 DNA follows: TGCAGCGTTGAGGGAACTAGCGGGAGGGCCGGCACAGATACGCAGTATTTT. This gives the protein CSVEGTSGRAGTDTQYF.

The count of this clone is one. This sequence joins TRBV30 and TRBJ2-1, with TRBD2 matching 8 bases. The germline gives CDR1 GTSNPN, CDR2 SVGIG (reference sequence). V trimming: 3 bases; J trimming: 2 bases; junction bases outside the gene matches: 6. This CDR3 is 15 amino acids long. The CDR3 loop reads CAWRISGKAYNEQFF. Here the CDR3 DNA reads TGTGCCTGGAGGATTAGCGGGAAAGCCTACAATGAGCAGTTCTTC.

In its sample, this clone was seen a few times. This chain connects TRBV30 to TRBJ1-1; the match to TRBD1 covers 8 bases. This CDR3 is built from 13 residues. The V gene end was trimmed by 2 bases and the J gene end by 4 bases; junction bases not matched to a gene: 3. Germline CDR1 is GTSNPN and CDR2 is SVGIG (reference sequence). The CDR3 nucleotides are TGTGCCTGGAGTCCTGGACAGGGCACTGAAGCTTTCTTT. The encoded protein is CAWSPGQGTEAFF.

This clone was picked up a small number of times. This chain joins TRBV28 and TRBJ2-2, with D possibly matching TRBD2 (7 bases). The CDR3 loop spans 15 amino acids. Germline loops: CDR1 MDHEN, CDR2 SYDVKM. The CDR3 coding sequence is TGTGCGGGGGGGGCGACTCCCCCGAGGACCGGGGAGCTGTTTTTT. Amino acids: CAGGATPPRTGELFF.

The chain has TRBV7-6 and TRBJ1-1; the match to TRBD1 covers 7 bases. In germline, CDR1 is SGHVS, CDR2 FNYEAQ. J gave up 4 bases and V 5 bases, and 4 bases lay outside the gene matches. There are 13 residues in the CDR3. The CDR3 is CASSGTETTEAFF. CDR3 bases: TGTGCCAGCAGCGGGACAGAGACCACTGAAGCTTTCTTT.